This record looks at one TCR beta chain sequence and its context. There are 13 residues in the CDR3. The V end lost 4 bases, the J end lost 4 bases, and 10 bases lay between the germline ends. Germline V CDR1 and CDR2: MNHNS, SASEGT. Each CDR3 protein gets one entry after TCRdb re-called the reads with MiXCR. Of 150,000 or so distinct CDR3 sequences detected, 17% appear once; the ten largest clones hold roughly a sixth. These data come from a study of T cell repertoires in cytomegalovirus infection. Study background: Matching HLA type, along with CMV infection, was indicated by public TCR beta signatures.

Sequenced sample: CD8+ T cells from PBMCs. The chain combines TRBV6-1 with TRBJ2-5, with D possibly TRBD1 on 6 matching bases. This receptor was obtained from a human donor in good health (CMV status not recorded). Some clones in this sample may be carry-over from other donors' samples. The CDR3 nucleotides are TGTGCCAGCAGTGTGGGCAGGGGAGAGACCCAGTACTTC. Translated: CASSVGRGETQYF.